This is a list of T cell receptor beta chains from one sample in a study of post-analysis software for immune sequencing data. From the PCR reads, TCRdb called clonotypes with MiXCR, one entry per CDR3 protein. The top ten clones hold just under 5% of a sample with around 710,000 distinct CDR3 sequences, more than 45% of them seen once. Material for sequencing was blood. The receptors derive from a girl aged 5-17 years with multiple sclerosis. Each CDR3 is given without its conserved first and last residue. A D gene is named only where the DNA matches it firmly.

ASSYGGSPYEQY - TRBV6-5
ASSSLNFTDTQY - TRBV7-6
ASSGGGNRYEQY - TRBV6-2/TRBV6-3
ASSVGRDRGSYEQY TRBD1 TRBV9
ANSGSGPLRAYNEQF - TRBV2
ASTPSKDEQF - TRBV12-3/TRBV12-4
ARSWGGPPSYEQY - TRBV6-2/TRBV6-3
ASSWTGQLSPYEQY - TRBV5-1
ASSSGTSGNGETQY TRBD2 TRBV5-1
SARGGLAAYNEQF TRBD2 TRBV20-1
ASSLAWGEQETQY - TRBV5-1
ASSLEGGGGKLF TRBD1 TRBV5-6
ASSLPKGLDLGNEQF - TRBV5-1
ASSLLAAGGNEQY - TRBV27
ASSDTGGPIVGELF TRBD2 TRBV9
ASSSAGGEVRQTQY - TRBV5-1
SVSRGPDTEAF - TRBV29-1
ASSERQQETQY - TRBV25-1
ASSLEGALSTEAF TRBD1 TRBV12-3/TRBV12-4
ASSARDSGARGYT TRBD1 TRBV7-9
ASSANKNYGYT - TRBV5-1
ASSQVNYGYT - TRBV3-1
ASSPLGGLAKNIQY - TRBV7-8
SAPSDNYGYT - TRBV20-1
ASSDGGAYNEQF - TRBV10-2
ASSLQGASKNIQY TRBD1 TRBV12-3/TRBV12-4
ASSAGQGQNQPQH TRBD1 TRBV6-1
SALPGPPYEQY - TRBV20-1
SVDSEGPTDTQY - TRBV29-1
SVEGAYDNEQF - TRBV29-1
ASSLSGGVGETQY TRBD2 TRBV5-1
SVEEGSSYEQY - TRBV29-1
ASSDPGSSGANVLT - TRBV12-3/TRBV12-4
ASSLGLQGYGYT - TRBV28
ASSQDWTPILEQF - TRBV4-1
ASSGRDSGGYT TRBD1 TRBV2
ASSLAGTSGPGEQF TRBD2 TRBV7-2
SATLGAVSYEQY - TRBV20-1
AWSPYPGQGTTEAF TRBD1 TRBV30
SVEDWADQQF - TRBV29-1
ASSWKGYNEQF - TRBV27
ASSKEVQSYNEQF - TRBV5-1
ASSLLSPEKTQY - TRBV5-1
ASSDPGQPANYGYT - TRBV7-9
ASSHKRELFEQY TRBD2 TRBV3-1
ASSPGTATTNEKLF TRBD1 TRBV7-9
ASSFSGSPSEQY TRBD2 TRBV18
ASSPSPGAGEEKLF - TRBV4-2
ASSSTGPSTDTQY TRBD1 TRBV27
ASSYGQYYVQY - TRBV6-5
ASSLGPGQKNQPQH - TRBV7-6
ASRPTDSPGRTGYT - TRBV6-5
ATSDTSGNSEQF TRBD2 TRBV24-1
ASSRAGTSGETQY TRBD2 TRBV7-3
ASSPLAGGPADTQY TRBD2 TRBV27
ASSSRGISGANVLT - TRBV19
ASSPAGRYKETQY - TRBV7-9